Each of the 25 T cell receptor beta chains below was sequenced from the same sample in a study of tumor-infiltrating lymphocytes in primary liver carcinoma. cDNA specific to TCR beta was made from 500 ng of total RNA, with a constant-region primer employed for priming. Slightly modified ARM-PCR, run as three nested multiplex PCR rounds, produced the TCR beta libraries. TRBV1-TRBV30 forward primers paired with a C-beta reverse primer drove the first two PCR rounds, about 10 cycles each. MiXCR, run by TCRdb on the multiplex PCR reads, gives a single entry per CDR3 protein. The table records fewer than 80,000 distinct CDR3 sequences, 69% of them present only once. Between 20 and 30 mg of unsorted bulk tissue served as the source from which RNA and DNA were co-extracted. Specimen: tumor-adjacent normal liver tissue. These TCRs come from a man in his forties with primary liver carcinoma and hepatitis B virus infection.

This clonotype appeared many times. The chain uses TRBV6-1 and TRBJ2-3; 7 positions match TRBD1. The CDR3 spans 15 residues. Germline CDR1 is MNHNS and CDR2 is SASEGT. V trimming: 11 bases; J trimming: 3 bases; junction bases outside the gene matches: 14. CDR3: CAAAPTGAMTDTQYF. The CDR3 coding sequence is TGTGCCGCGGCCCCCACAGGGGCGATGACAGATACGCAGTATTTT.

Concerning this clonotype: One end of the junction fails to match germline, which may point to a read error. The V call is TRBV4-2, the J call TRBJ2-2; D may be TRBD2 (6 bases). The germline V gene has CDR1 LGHNA and CDR2 YNFKEQ. This CDR3 spans 19 amino acids. The CDR3 is CASSQVSGLSGSRTEELFF. DNA of the CDR3: TGTGCCAGCAGCCAGGTGAGTGGACTATCGGGATCCCGGACCGAGGAGCTGTTTTTT.

As concerns this clonotype: This may come from a read error, since a much larger clone is one base off. V and J are TRBV12-3 or TRBV12-4 and TRBJ2-6, with a tentative D call TRBD2 (6 bases). The CDR3 extends over 21 amino acids. DNA for the CDR3: TGTGCCAGCAGTCGGACCCGACTAGTCCCCGGTCGGGCCTCTGGGGCCAACGCCCTGACTTTC. Residues: CASSRTRLVPGRASGANALTF.

The chain joins TRBV6-5 to TRBJ1-1; 7 bases match TRBD1. Germline V CDR1 and CDR2: MNHEY, SVGAGI. With 5 bases clipped from V and 11 bases from J, the junction kept 14 bases outside the gene matches. The CDR3 has 14 residues. The CDR3 is CASSPQDRLIRAFF. CDR3 sequence (DNA): TGTGCCAGCAGTCCTCAGGACAGGCTGATAAGGGCTTTCTTT.

Comments on this clonotype: Germline and junction disagree at one end, which may indicate a read error. The chain carries TRBV4-2 and TRBJ2-1, with D unclear. CDR1 and CDR2 from the germline V gene are LGHNA and YNFKEQ. The CDR3 contains 12 residues. CDR3 DNA: TGTGCCAGCAGCGCCGGTGTAAATGAGGAGTTCTTC. It yields the protein CASSAGVNEEFF.

A remark on this clonotype: This CDR3 fails to terminate in the conserved phenylalanine or tryptophan, so it likely reflects a read error. The DNA is omitted, as the CDR3 cannot be located on it reliably, and the CDR3 follows TCRdb's listing. The V call is TRBV4-2, the J call TRBJ2-7; TRBD1 is the table's D call, not checked against the DNA. CDR1 and CDR2 (germline): LGHNA, YNFKEQ. The CDR3 is 14 amino acids in total, end residues counted. CDR3 in amino acids: CASSPGTGNYEQHS.

Regarding this clonotype: At one end the junction does not follow the germline gene, possibly because of a read error. This CDR3 reads CTSSRKGTISETQYF. CDR3 coding DNA: TGTACCAGCAGCCGAAAGGGGACGATATCAGAGACCCAGTACTTC. The chain carries TRBV7-9 and TRBJ2-5, with D perhaps being TRBD1 or TRBD2 (5 bases each). Germline-derived CDR1 and CDR2 are SEHNR and FQNEAQ (reference sequence). CDR3 length: 15 amino acids.

On this clonotype itself: With a much larger clone just one base away, this may be a read error. This chain links TRBV6-1 with TRBJ2-1, with D hard to call. The CDR3 is 13 amino acids. Germline loops: CDR1 MNHNS, CDR2 SASEGT. The DNA for the CDR3 is TGTGCCAGCAGTGATGCGGACCCTATGAAGCAGCTCTTC. This gives the protein CASSDADPMKQLF.

This rearrangement joins TRBV6-5 to TRBJ1-2; D remains ambiguous. Trimming left V 4 bases short and J 2 bases short, with 17 bases between. Germline V gene data show CDR1 as MNHEY and CDR2 as SVGAGI. This CDR3 is 16 amino acids long. The DNA of the CDR3 is TGTGCCAGCAGTTCCGCGGTCGGGGTCGTCAACTATGGCTACACCTTC. Its translation: CASSSAVGVVNYGYTF.

Remarks on this clonotype: Germline and junction disagree at one end, which may indicate a read error. The CDR3 nucleotides read TGTGCCAGCAACCGTCAGACAGATGGCTCTGGGGCCAACGTCCTGATTTTC. Translated: CASNRQTDGSGANVLIF. V usage is TRBV4-2 and J usage is TRBJ2-6, with D possibly matching TRBD1 (5 bases). The CDR3 covers 17 residues. CDR1 is LGHNA and CDR2 is YNFKEQ in the germline V gene.

The sample holds a few counts of this clonotype. A much larger clone lies one base from this, so it may be a read error. The rearrangement links TRBV6-2 or TRBV6-3 to TRBJ2-7; D possibly corresponds to TRBD1 (8 bases). Germline CDR1 reads MNHEY; CDR2 reads SVGEGT. This CDR3 comprises 14 residues. Trimming removed 8 bases at V and 5 bases at J, with 19 bases between. The CDR3 spells CASQGAGVLNEQYF. CDR3 in DNA: TGTGCCAGCCAGGGGGCGGGAGTCCTGAACGAGCAGTACTTC.

In regard to this clonotype: Here the CDR3 omits its conserved ending phenylalanine or tryptophan, so a read error is the likely source. The DNA is omitted, as the CDR3 cannot be located on it reliably, and the CDR3 follows TCRdb's listing. The V call is TRBV11-2, the J call TRBJ2-1. 15 amino acids form the CDR3, both terminal residues included. CDR1 is SGHAT and CDR2 is FQNNGV in the germline V gene. CDR3 loop: CANSLAVSSYNEKFS.

Details on this clonotype: Compared with germline, one end of the junction differs, possibly owing to a read error. The chain has TRBV10-3 and TRBJ1-2; 7 positions agree with TRBD1. This CDR3 region has 14 residues. Germline-derived CDR1 and CDR2 are ENHRY and SYGVKD. As DNA, the CDR3 is TGTGCCACCAGTATGACAGGGCCAACTCGCGGCTACACCTTC. Amino acid sequence: CATSMTGPTRGYTF.

The genes are TRBV10-2 and TRBJ1-1; tentatively, D is TRBD1 (6 bases). In germline, CDR1 is WSHSY, CDR2 SAAADI. Trimming left V 5 bases short and J 6 bases short, with 13 bases between. The CDR3 runs to 13 residues. CDR3 loop: CASSRGGSPEAFF. CDR3 coding DNA: TGCGCCAGCAGTAGGGGGGGGAGCCCTGAAGCTTTCTTT.

As to this clonotype: Possible read error: a much larger clone is one base away. This chain links TRBV5-1 with TRBJ1-5; TRBD1 is a possible D gene (5 bases). In germline, CDR1 is SGHRS, CDR2 YFSETQ. The CDR3 runs to 12 residues. V lost 0 bases and J 9 bases, leaving 7 bases between the germline ends. CDR3 DNA: TGCGCCAGCAGCTTGGAGGGACGGCCCCAGCATTTT. Protein product: CASSLEGRPQHF.

This clonotype has at least ten counts. The chain employs TRBV6-2 or TRBV6-3 and TRBJ1-5; TRBD1 is a possible D gene (5 bases). Germline loops: CDR1 MNHEY, CDR2 SVGEGT. Trimming pared 7 bases from V and 4 bases from J, leaving 11 bases between. The CDR3 is made up of 13 amino acids. The CDR3 region is CASTDILNQPQHF. The CDR3 bases are TGTGCCAGCACGGACATCCTTAATCAGCCCCAGCATTTT.

A remark on this clonotype: Given the absence of the conserved phenylalanine or tryptophan at the CDR3 end, a read error is likely. It is unclear where the CDR3 begins or ends on the DNA, so no DNA is shown, and the CDR3 is as TCRdb lists it. This chain joins TRBV6-1 and TRBJ2-7; no check of the table's D call, TRBD1, against the DNA was made. The CDR3 is 13 amino acids in total, end residues counted. CDR1 MNHNS and CDR2 SASEGT come from the germline V gene. The CDR3 sequence is CASSENRRYEQNL.

This clonotype was counted a few times. The V and J genes are TRBV6-2 or TRBV6-3 and TRBJ2-5, with D perhaps matching TRBD1 (6 bases). V was cut by 4 bases and J by 5 bases, with 14 bases left in between. CDR1 MNHEY and CDR2 SVGEGT come from the germline V gene. The CDR3 sequence is 14 residues long. CDR3 sequence reads: CASSLRTVMETQYF. The CDR3 nucleotides are TGTGCCAGCAGTTTACGGACAGTTATGGAGACCCAGTACTTC.

With regard to this clonotype: A much larger clone lies a single base off, so this may be a read error. The CDR3 sequence is CASSPRCGSSYEQYF. The CDR3 DNA sequence: TGTGCCAGCAGCCCGAGGTGTGGGAGCTCCTACGAGCAGTACTTC. The chain couples TRBV7-9 to TRBJ2-7, with a weak D call TRBD2 (5 bases). Trimming shortened V by 5 bases and J by 0 bases, and 14 bases separated the two germline ends. The CDR3 runs 15 residues. CDR1 and CDR2 (germline): SEHNR, FQNEAQ (reference sequence).

Details on this clonotype: One junction end disagrees with the germline gene, perhaps due to a read error. The genes are TRBV5-6 and TRBJ2-2, with D hard to call. This CDR3 comprises 15 residues. Per germline, CDR1 SGHDT and CDR2 YYEEEE. DNA for the CDR3: TGTGTCAGCAGCTTTCAAGGTTGGGAACCCGGGGAGCTGTTTTTT. Protein product: CVSSFQGWEPGELFF.

Comments on this clonotype: The CDR3 does not close with the conserved phenylalanine or tryptophan, likely indicating a read error. The chain employs TRBV11-2 and TRBJ2-7, with 7 bases identical to TRBD2. Germline loops: CDR1 SGHAT, CDR2 FQNNGV. V dropped 3 bases and J dropped 9; count of bases not matched to a gene: 8. This CDR3 spans 13 amino acids. CDR3 in amino acids: CASSFGVASGQYL. CDR3 sequence (DNA): TGTGCCAGCAGCTTCGGAGTGGCTAGCGGGCAGTACTTG.

Notes on this clonotype: Since no conserved phenylalanine or tryptophan closes the CDR3, a read error is the likely cause. V and J are TRBV11-2 and TRBJ2-7; a possible D gene is TRBD2 (6 bases). This CDR3 has 13 residues. Trimming took 7 bases from V and 6 from J, leaving 16 bases between them. CDR1 SGHAT and CDR2 FQNNGV come from the germline V gene. The CDR3 DNA reads as TGTGCCAGCAACTTCGGAGGGGCCAGCGAGCAGTACTTA. Residues: CASNFGGASEQYL.

This chain uses TRBV2 with TRBJ1-1; no firm D call. V lost 6 bases and J 4 bases, leaving 9 bases between the germline ends. CDR3 size: 12 residues. CDR1 is SNHLY and CDR2 is FYNNEI in the germline V gene. CDR3 loop: CASSLQFTEAFF. The CDR3 nucleotides are TGTGCCAGCAGCCTACAGTTCACTGAAGCTTTCTTT.

On this clonotype: It is likely a read error, because the conserved phenylalanine at the end of the CDR3 is missing. The CDR3 loop is CASRTRDSAHQETQYL. Written as DNA, the CDR3 is TGTGCCAGCAGAACCCGGGACTCGGCCCACCAAGAGACCCAGTACCTC. The chain carries TRBV11-2 and TRBJ2-5; tentatively, D is TRBD2 (6 bases). CDR1 is SGHAT, CDR2 FQNNGV, per germline. Trimming took off 6 bases at V and 0 bases at J, with 17 bases between the two ends. This CDR3 has 16 residues.

In regard to this clonotype: A much larger clonotype is one base distant, so this may be a read error. This chain joins TRBV10-1 and TRBJ2-7; D call uncertain. Deletions cut 0 bases from V and 5 bases from J, with 5 bases between. This CDR3 comprises 12 residues. Germline CDR1 is WNHNN and CDR2 is SYGVQD (reference sequence). The CDR3, as DNA: TGCGCCAGCAGTGAGTCCCTTGACGAGCAGTACTTC. Translated, it gives CASSESLDEQYF.